This entry concerns a single TCR beta chain. What antigen it recognizes has not been identified. Base quality data are lacking; no much larger clone is found one base away. TCRbeta CDR3 regions were amplified from genomic DNA by means of the immunoSEQ Assay, a bias-controlled multiplex PCR. The published analysis was carried out like this. Nucleated cell counts per sample were estimated from amplification of reference gene primers within the assay. To quantify the absolute abundance of each unique TCRbeta CDR3 rearrangement, sequence reads were collapsed and filtered. Productive Simpson clonality was computed per sample as the square root of Simpson's diversity index over productive rearrangements. The clones in this table, taken by TCRdb from immuneACCESS, are in-frame only. Not every clone is retained; where verified, under half of the shortfall comes from an unresolved V gene, and the cause of the rest is unknown. The D gene and trimming were derived from the DNA, and the V and J assignments and clone size from that table. The sample profile shows under 250,000 clones; over 75% of them were found once. Of the sample, under 5.5% falls within the top ten clones.

This specimen belongs to a study of blood T cell repertoires in COVID-19 (dated by TCRdb to between 2020 and 2021). About the study as a whole: The collaborator samples originated in the United States, Italy and Spain and spanned the acute and convalescent phases of COVID-19. Sample metadata almost always included a de-identified subject ID, COVID-19 status, age in years and sex. HLA class I and class II types, where available, came from metadata supplied by the sample provider rather than from assay-based typing. The repertoires were released in a freely available public database meant as a resource for research on the immune response to SARS-CoV-2. The samples were drawn from two sources: the first 160 participants of the ongoing ImmuneRACE study, and 1,200 or so subjects contributed by 6 global collaborators. Deeply sampled blood TCRbeta repertoires from subjects exposed to, actively infected with, or recovered from COVID-19 were included in the dataset. The material from the prospective study consisted of cDNA or gDNA derived from T cells, B-cell-depleted T cells, or PBMCs. On the study overall, not on this receptor specifically: Clinical and demographic metadata were provided uncurated, with the amount varying by source and participant.

V is pared back by 7 bases and J by 5 bases, with 8 bases lying between the germline termini. CDR1 KGHDR and CDR2 SFDVKD are derived from the germline V gene. Including cysteine and phenylalanine, the CDR3 has 12 amino acids. The sequence is cut down to CDR3 DNA, 36 bases in frame from base 1. Each collaborating institution followed its own protocols to collect whole blood in K2EDTA tubes. For TCRbeta analysis, collaborators shipped samples in one of three forms: frozen whole blood, isolated PBMCs, or DNA extracted from either of those sample types. The chain is made from TRBV24-1 and TRBJ2-1, with the D segment identity uncertain. This TCR was sampled from a middle-aged woman with acute or convalescent COVID-19. Sequenced input: peripheral blood. CDR3 region: CATSRVDNEQFF. The nucleotide sequence reads as follows: TGTGCCACCAGCCGGGTGGACAATGAGCAGTTCTTC.